A single sample is the source of the 10 T cell receptor beta chains below, sequenced in a study of shared clonotypes between healthy human individuals. Assay used: immunoSEQ multiplex PCR; TCRdb lists only in-frame clones, some missing. The profile covers some 2.1 million clones, with around 93% appearing a single time and about 1.7% taken by the ten largest. Only CD45RO-negative cells positively selected for CCR7 counted as naive CD8 cells, so terminally differentiated effector memory CD45RA+ cells were excluded. Sequencing used naive CD8+ T cells from PBMCs. The receptors shown here come from a man between 18 and 29 years old in good health. Some clones in this sample may be carry-over from other donors' samples.

On this clone: The same CDR3 arises from other DNA sequences in this sample as well. The chain carries TRBV7-9 and TRBJ1-2; TRBD1 agrees at 8 bases. The germline V gene encodes CDR1 SEHNR and CDR2 FQNEAQ (reference sequence). This CDR3 is 13 amino acids long. V shed 5 bases, J shed 6 bases, and the junction held 5 bases outside the gene matches. CDR3 residues: CASSLDRADGYTF. The CDR3 DNA reads TGTGCCAGCAGCCTGGACAGGGCGGATGGCTACACCTTC.

The chain has TRBV4-1 and TRBJ2-7; a weak D match, TRBD1 (5 bases). Germline V gene data show CDR1 as MGHRA and CDR2 as YSYEKL. CDR3 length equals 16 residues. V lost 4 bases and J lost 0, with 16 bases in between. The CDR3 DNA sequence: TGCGCCAGCAGCCCCATTTCGCCGACAGACTCCTACGAGCAGTACTTC. Protein sequence: CASSPISPTDSYEQYF.

The chain is built from TRBV19 and TRBJ1-2, with D possibly TRBD1 on 5 matching bases. The CDR3 consists of 13 residues. The germline gives CDR1 LNHDA, CDR2 SQIVND (reference sequence). V was trimmed by 2 bases and J by 10 bases, leaving 14 bases between them. The CDR3 DNA sequence: TGTGCCAGTAGTATATTGGCGGGACCCCACTACACCTTC. Its protein product is CASSILAGPHYTF.

The chain links TRBV10-3 to TRBJ2-7, with 14 bases aligning to TRBD2. Per germline, CDR1 ENHRY and CDR2 SYGVKD. This CDR3 comprises 19 residues. After removal of 6 bases from V and 5 bases from J, the junction contained 18 bases not matched to a gene. CDR3 in amino acids: CAIRAYGTSGSMGVHEQYF. For the CDR3, the DNA is TGTGCCATCAGGGCCTACGGGACTAGCGGGAGTATGGGTGTTCACGAGCAGTACTTC.

This chain connects TRBV27 to TRBJ2-7, with D maybe TRBD1 (5 bases). V dropped 5 bases and J dropped 9 bases, with 23 bases sitting between them. The CDR3 consists of 15 residues. Germline V CDR1 and CDR2: MNHEY, SMNVEV (reference sequence). DNA for the CDR3: TGTGCCAGCAGTCTCCACTGGGGCAGGGTCCTCGGGCAGTACTTC. Amino acids: CASSLHWGRVLGQYF.

The J gene is TRBJ2-7, the V gene TRBV15, with 9 bases fitting TRBD1. This CDR3 contains 14 residues. From germline, CDR1 is LNHNV and CDR2 YYDKDF (reference sequence). The ends lost 3 bases at V and 3 bases at J; junction bases unmatched: 3. The CDR3 loop is CATSSEDRGYEQYF. CDR3 nucleotides: TGTGCCACCAGCAGCGAGGACAGGGGCTACGAGCAGTACTTC.

This chain uses TRBV4-3 with TRBJ1-1; a possible D gene is TRBD1 (6 bases). The CDR3 is made up of 14 amino acids. Trimming took 4 bases from V and 8 from J, leaving 17 bases between them. The germline V gene has CDR1 LGHNA and CDR2 YSLEER. In DNA form, the CDR3 reads TGCGCCAGCAGCCTATCTACAGGGCTCGACGAAGCTTTCTTT. Translated: CASSLSTGLDEAFF.

In regard to this clone: A far larger clone is only one base removed, so a read error is likely. This sample includes further DNA sequences coding for the same CDR3. This chain joins TRBV6-4 and TRBJ2-2; D is undetermined. V was cut by 2 bases and J by 3 bases, with 4 bases left in between. The CDR3 covers 13 residues. Germline V gives CDR1 MRHNA, CDR2 SNTAGT. In DNA, the CDR3 is TGTGCCAGCAGTGACCGGGACACCGGGGAGCTGTTTTTT. Translation: CASSDRDTGELFF.

This chain links TRBV9 with TRBJ1-1, with D hard to call. The germline CDR1 and CDR2 sequences are SGDLS and YYNGEE. Trimming took off 4 bases at V and 0 bases at J, with 7 bases between the two ends. The CDR3 covers 13 residues. In DNA, the CDR3 is TGTGCCAGCAGCTCGTGGGTGAACACTGAAGCTTTCTTT. Translated: CASSSWVNTEAFF.

The rearrangement uses TRBV6-1 and TRBJ1-1; maybe TRBD1 (5 bases). Germline-derived CDR1 and CDR2 are MNHNS and SASEGT. The CDR3 totals 15 residues. V was pared by 4 bases and J by 3 bases, with 15 bases between. The CDR3 DNA follows: TGTGCCAGCAGTGTAGTTAAGGGGCGGTACACTGAAGCTTTCTTT. This codes for CASSVVKGRYTEAFF.